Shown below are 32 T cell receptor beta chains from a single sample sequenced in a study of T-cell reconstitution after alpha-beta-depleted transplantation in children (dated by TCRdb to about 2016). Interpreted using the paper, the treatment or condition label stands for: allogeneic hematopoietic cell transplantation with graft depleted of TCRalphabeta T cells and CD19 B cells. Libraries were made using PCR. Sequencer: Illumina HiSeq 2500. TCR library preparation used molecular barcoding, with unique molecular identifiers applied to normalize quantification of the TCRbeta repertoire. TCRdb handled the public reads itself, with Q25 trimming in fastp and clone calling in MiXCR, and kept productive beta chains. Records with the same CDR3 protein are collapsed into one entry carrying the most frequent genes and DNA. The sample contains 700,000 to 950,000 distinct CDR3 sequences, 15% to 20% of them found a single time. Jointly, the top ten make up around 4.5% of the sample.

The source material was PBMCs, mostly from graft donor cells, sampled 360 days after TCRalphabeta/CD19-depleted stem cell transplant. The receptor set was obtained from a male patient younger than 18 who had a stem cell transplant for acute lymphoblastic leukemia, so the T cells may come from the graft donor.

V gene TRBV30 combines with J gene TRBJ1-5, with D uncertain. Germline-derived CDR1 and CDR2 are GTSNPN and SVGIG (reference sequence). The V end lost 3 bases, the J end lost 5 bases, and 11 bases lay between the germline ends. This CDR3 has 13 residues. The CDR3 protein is CAWRAYGDQPQHF. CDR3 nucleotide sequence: TGTGCCTGGAGGGCGTATGGGGATCAGCCCCAGCATTTT.

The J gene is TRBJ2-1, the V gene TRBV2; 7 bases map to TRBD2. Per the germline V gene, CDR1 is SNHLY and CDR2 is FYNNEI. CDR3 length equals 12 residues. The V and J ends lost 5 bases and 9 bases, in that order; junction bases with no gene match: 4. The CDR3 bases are TGTGCCAGCAGTCCACTAGCGATTGAGCAGTTCTTC. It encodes CASSPLAIEQFF. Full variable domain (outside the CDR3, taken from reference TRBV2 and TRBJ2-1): EPEVTQTPSHQVTQMGQEVILRCVPISNHLYFYWYRQILGQKVEFLVSFYNNEISEKSEIFDDQFSVERPDGSNFTLKIRSTKLEDSAMYFCASSPLAIEQFFGPGTRLTVL.

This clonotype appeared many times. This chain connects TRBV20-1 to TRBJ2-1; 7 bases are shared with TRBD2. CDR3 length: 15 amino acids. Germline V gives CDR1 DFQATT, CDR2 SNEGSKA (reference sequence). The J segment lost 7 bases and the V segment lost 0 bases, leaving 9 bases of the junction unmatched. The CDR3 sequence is CSARDPRTRPNEQFF. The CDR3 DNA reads TGCAGTGCTAGAGATCCCCGGACTAGACCTAATGAGCAGTTCTTC.

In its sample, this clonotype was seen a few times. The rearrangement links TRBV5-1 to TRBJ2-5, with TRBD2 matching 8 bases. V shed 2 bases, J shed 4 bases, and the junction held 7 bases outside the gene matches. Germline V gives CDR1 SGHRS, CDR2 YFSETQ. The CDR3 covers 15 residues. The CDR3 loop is CASSFLPGGPETQYF. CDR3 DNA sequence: TGCGCCAGCAGCTTTCTGCCGGGAGGGCCAGAGACCCAGTACTTC.

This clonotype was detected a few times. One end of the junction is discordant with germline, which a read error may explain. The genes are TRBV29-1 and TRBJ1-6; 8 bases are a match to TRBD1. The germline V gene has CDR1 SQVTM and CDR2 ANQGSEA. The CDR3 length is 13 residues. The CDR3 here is CSVEDPVTSDRVF. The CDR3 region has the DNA TGCAGCGTTGAAGATCCGGTGACGTCGGACAGGGTTTTT.

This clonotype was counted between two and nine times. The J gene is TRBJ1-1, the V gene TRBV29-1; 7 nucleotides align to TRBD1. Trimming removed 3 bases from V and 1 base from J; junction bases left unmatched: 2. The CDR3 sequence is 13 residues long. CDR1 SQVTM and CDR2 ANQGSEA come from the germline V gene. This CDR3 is CSVDYRGNTEAFF. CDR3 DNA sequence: TGCAGCGTTGATTACAGGGGGAACACTGAAGCTTTCTTT.

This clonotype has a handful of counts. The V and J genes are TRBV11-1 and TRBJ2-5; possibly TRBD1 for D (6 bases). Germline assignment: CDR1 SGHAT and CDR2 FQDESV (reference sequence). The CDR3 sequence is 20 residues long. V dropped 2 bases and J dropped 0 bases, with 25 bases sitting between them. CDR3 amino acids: CASSLPDRQEHPNYQETQYF. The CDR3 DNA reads TGTGCCAGCAGCTTACCCGACCGACAGGAGCACCCAAATTACCAAGAGACCCAGTACTTC.

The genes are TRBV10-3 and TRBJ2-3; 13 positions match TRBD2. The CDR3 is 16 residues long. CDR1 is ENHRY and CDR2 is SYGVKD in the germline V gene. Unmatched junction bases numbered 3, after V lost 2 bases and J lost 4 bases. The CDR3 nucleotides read TGTGCCATCAGTGAGGGACTAGCGGGAGTTGCAGATACGCAGTATTTT. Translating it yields CAISEGLAGVADTQYF.

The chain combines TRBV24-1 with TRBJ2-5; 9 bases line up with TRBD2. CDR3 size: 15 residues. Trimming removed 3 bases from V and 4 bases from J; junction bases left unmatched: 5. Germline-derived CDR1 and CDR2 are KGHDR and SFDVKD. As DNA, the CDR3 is TGTGCCACCAGTGATGGGGCGGGAGGGAGAGAGACCCAGTACTTC. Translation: CATSDGAGGRETQYF.

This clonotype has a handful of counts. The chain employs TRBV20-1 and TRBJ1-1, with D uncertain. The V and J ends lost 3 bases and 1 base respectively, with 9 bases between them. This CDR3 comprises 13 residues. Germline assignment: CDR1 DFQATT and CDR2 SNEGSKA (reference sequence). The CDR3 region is CSASRLENTEAFF. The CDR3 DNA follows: TGCAGTGCTAGCCGGCTGGAGAACACTGAAGCTTTCTTT.

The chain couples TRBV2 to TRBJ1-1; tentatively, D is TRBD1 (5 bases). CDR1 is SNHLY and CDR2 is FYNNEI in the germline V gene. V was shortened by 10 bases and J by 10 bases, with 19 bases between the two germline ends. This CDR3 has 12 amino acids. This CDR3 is CATKGGGEGAFF. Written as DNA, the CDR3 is TGTGCCACCAAGGGTGGGGGTGAGGGAGCTTTCTTT.

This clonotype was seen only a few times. DNA for the CDR3: TGTGCCAGCAGCATTAATTTGAGTCAGCCCCAGCATTTT. It codes for CASSINLSQPQHF. V is TRBV12-3 or TRBV12-4 and J is TRBJ1-5, with no clear D. V dropped 6 bases and J dropped 6 bases, with 12 bases sitting between them. The length of the CDR3 is 13 residues.

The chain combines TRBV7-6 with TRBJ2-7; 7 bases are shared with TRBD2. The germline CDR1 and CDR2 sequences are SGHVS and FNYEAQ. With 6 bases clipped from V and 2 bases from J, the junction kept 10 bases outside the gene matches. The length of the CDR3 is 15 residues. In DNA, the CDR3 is TGTGCCAGCAGAGCCGGGCGGGAGATCACCTACGAGCAGTACTTC. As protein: CASRAGREITYEQYF. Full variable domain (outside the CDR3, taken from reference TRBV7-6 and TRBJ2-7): GAGVSQSPRYKVTKRGQDVALRCDPISGHVSLYWYRQALGQGPEFLTYFNYEAQQDKSGLPNDRFSAERPEGSISTLTIQRTEQRDSAMYRCASRAGREITYEQYFGPGTRLTVT.

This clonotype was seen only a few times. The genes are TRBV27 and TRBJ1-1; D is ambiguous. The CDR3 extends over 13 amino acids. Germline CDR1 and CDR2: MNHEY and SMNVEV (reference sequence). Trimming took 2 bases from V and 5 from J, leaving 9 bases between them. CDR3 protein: CASSLQRRTEAFF. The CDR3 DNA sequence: TGTGCCAGCAGTTTACAACGACGGACTGAAGCTTTCTTT.

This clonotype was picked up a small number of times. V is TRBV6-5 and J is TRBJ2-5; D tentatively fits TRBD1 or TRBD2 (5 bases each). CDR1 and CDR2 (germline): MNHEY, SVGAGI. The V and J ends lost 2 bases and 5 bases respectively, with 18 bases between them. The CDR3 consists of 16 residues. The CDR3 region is CASSYEGSAGGETQYF. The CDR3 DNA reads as TGTGCCAGCAGTTACGAGGGGTCAGCCGGTGGGGAGACCCAGTACTTC.

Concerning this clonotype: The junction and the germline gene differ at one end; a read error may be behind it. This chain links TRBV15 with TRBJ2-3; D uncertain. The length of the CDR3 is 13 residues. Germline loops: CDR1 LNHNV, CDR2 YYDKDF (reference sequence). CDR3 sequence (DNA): TGTGCCACCAGCGGAGACTCATCGGATACGCAGTATTTT. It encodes CATSGDSSDTQYF.

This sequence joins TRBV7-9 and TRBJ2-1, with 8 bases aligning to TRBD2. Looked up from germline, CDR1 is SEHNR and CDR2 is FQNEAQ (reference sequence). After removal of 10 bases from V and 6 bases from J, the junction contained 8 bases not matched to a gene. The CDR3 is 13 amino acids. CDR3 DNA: TGTGCCACCGGACTAGCAACCCCCAATGAGCAGTTCTTC. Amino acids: CATGLATPNEQFF. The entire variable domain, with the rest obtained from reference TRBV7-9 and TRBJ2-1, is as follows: DTGVSQNPRHKITKRGQNVTFRCDPISEHNRLYWYRQTLGQGPEFLTYFQNEAQLEKSRLLSDRFSAERPKGSFSTLEIQRTEQGDSAMYLCATGLATPNEQFFGPGTRLTVL.

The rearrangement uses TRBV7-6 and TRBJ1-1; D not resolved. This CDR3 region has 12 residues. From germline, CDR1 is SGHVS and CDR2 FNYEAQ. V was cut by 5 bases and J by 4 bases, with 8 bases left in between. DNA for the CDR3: TGTGCCAGCAGCCCCCCGGGCACTGAAGCTTTCTTT. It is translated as CASSPPGTEAFF.

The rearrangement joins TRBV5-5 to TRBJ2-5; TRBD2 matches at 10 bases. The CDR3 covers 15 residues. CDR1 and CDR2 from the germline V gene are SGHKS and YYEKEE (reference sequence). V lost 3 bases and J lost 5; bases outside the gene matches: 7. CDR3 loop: CASSYSSGRGETQYF. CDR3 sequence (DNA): TGTGCCAGCAGCTATTCTAGCGGGAGAGGGGAGACCCAGTACTTC.

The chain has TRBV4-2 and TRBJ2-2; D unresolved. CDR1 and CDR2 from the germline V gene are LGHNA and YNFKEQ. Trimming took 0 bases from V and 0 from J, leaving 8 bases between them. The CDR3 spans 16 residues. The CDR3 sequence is CASSQEASPNTGELFF. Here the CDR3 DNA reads TGTGCCAGCAGCCAAGAGGCAAGTCCGAACACCGGGGAGCTGTTTTTT.

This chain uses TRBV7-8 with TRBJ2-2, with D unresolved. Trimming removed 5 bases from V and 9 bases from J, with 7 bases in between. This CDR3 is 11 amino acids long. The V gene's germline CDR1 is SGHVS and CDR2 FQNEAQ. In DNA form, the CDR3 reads TGTGCCAGCAGCGTCCACTGGGAGCTGTTTTTT. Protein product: CASSVHWELFF.

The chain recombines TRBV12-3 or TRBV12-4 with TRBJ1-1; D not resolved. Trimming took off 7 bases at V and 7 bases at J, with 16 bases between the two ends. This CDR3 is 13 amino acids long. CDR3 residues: CASTPHRGGEAFF. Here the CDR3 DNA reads TGTGCCAGCACCCCACACAGAGGTGGTGAAGCTTTCTTT.

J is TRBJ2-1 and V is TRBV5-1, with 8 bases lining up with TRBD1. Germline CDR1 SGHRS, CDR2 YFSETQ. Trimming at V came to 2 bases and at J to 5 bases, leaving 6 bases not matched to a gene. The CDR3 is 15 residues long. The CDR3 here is CASSFQGANHNEQFF. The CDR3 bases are TGCGCCAGCAGCTTCCAGGGGGCCAACCACAATGAGCAGTTCTTC. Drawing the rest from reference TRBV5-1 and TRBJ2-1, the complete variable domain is KAGVTQTPRYLIKTRGQQVTLSCSPISGHRSVSWYQQTPGQGLQFLFEYFSETQRNKGNFPGRFSGRQFSNSRSEMNVSTLELGDSALYLCASSFQGANHNEQFFGPGTRLTVL.

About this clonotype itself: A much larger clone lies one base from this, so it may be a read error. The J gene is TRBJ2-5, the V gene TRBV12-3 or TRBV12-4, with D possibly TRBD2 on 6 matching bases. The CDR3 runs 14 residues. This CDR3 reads CASSSGGGVKTHYF. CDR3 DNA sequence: TGTGCCAGCAGTTCCGGAGGAGGGGTAAAGACCCACTACTTC.

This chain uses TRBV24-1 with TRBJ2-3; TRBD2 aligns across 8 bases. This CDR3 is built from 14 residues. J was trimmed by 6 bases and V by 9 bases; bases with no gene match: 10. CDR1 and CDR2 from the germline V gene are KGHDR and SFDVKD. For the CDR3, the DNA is TGTGCCACCTCAGTTAGCGGGGCAGTTGATACGCAGTATTTT. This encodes CATSVSGAVDTQYF.

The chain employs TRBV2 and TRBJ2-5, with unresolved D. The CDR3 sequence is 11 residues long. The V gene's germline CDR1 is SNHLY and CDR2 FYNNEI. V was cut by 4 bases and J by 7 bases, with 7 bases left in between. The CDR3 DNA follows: TGTGCCAGCAGTGTGAAGGGGACCCAGTACTTC. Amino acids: CASSVKGTQYF.

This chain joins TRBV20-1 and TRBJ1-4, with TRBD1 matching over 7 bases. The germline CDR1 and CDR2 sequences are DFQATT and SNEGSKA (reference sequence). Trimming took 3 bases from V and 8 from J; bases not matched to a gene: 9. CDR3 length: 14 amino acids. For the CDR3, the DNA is TGCAGTGCTAGCCCGACAGGGTTTCGCGAAAAACTGTTTTTT. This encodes CSASPTGFREKLFF.

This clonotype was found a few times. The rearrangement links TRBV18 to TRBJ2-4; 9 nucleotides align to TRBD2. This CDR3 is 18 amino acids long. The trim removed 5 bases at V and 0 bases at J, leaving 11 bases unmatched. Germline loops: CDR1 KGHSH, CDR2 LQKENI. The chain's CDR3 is CASSAIAGDGLAKNIQYF. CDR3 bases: TGTGCCAGCTCAGCGATAGCGGGAGACGGCCTAGCCAAAAACATTCAGTACTTC.

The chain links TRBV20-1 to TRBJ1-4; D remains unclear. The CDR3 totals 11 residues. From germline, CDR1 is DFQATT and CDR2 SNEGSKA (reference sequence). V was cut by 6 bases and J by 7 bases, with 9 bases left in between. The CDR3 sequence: CSAINSEKLFF. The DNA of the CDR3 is TGCAGTGCCATCAACTCTGAAAAACTGTTTTTT.

CDR3: CATSGYRSPGYNEQFF. DNA for the CDR3: TGTGCCACCAGCGGATACAGAAGCCCGGGCTACAATGAGCAGTTCTTC. The chain links TRBV15 to TRBJ2-1, with no clear D. The CDR3 totals 16 residues. V was shortened by 5 bases and J by 3 bases, with 17 bases between the two germline ends. Germline CDR1 reads LNHNV; CDR2 reads YYDKDF (reference sequence).

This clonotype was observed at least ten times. The DNA for the CDR3 is TGTGCCAGCAGCTTAGGGCTAGCGGGAGCCACAGATACGCAGTATTTT. This encodes CASSLGLAGATDTQYF. The gene calls are TRBV7-9 and TRBJ2-3, with 10 bases lining up with TRBD2. The V segment lost 1 base and the J segment 2 bases; nucleotides outside the gene matches: 3. Germline assignment: CDR1 SEHNR and CDR2 FQNEAQ (reference sequence). This CDR3 spans 16 amino acids.

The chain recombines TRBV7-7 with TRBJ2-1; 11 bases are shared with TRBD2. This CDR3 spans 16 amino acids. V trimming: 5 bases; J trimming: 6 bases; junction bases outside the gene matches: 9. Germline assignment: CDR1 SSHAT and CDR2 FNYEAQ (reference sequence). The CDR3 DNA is TGTGCCAGCAGCCATAGGCCTGGACTAGCGGGCAATGAGCAGTTCTTC. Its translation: CASSHRPGLAGNEQFF.